The 19 T cell receptor beta chains listed next were all sequenced from one sample in a study of early T cells in non-severe SARS-CoV-2 infection. MiXCR, run by TCRdb on the 5' RACE reads, gives a single entry per CDR3 protein. The data hold fewer than 65,000 distinct CDR3 sequences, with around an eighth observed a single time. The sequencing sample was made of whole blood. The origin of the receptors is an adult who was a healthcare worker with PCR-confirmed SARS-CoV-2 infection or an uninfected control (not recorded which).

Ten or more counts support this clonotype. The chain couples TRBV10-1 to TRBJ2-1; 9 nucleotides match TRBD1. Unmatched junction bases numbered 9, after V lost 5 bases and J lost 7 bases. There are 15 residues in the CDR3. CDR1 and CDR2 (germline): WNHNN, SYGVQD (reference sequence). The CDR3 spells CASSQKQGARNEQFF. The CDR3, as DNA: TGCGCCAGCAGTCAAAAACAGGGGGCGAGGAATGAGCAGTTCTTC.

At least ten counts were recorded for this clonotype. The rearrangement uses TRBV28 and TRBJ2-7; 11 bases agree with TRBD1. This CDR3 has 15 residues. CDR1 and CDR2 from the germline V gene are MDHEN and SYDVKM. V shed 6 bases and J 5 bases; nucleotides not matched to a gene: 9. This CDR3 reads CASRLHGQGANEQYF. The CDR3 nucleotides are TGTGCCAGCAGGCTCCACGGACAGGGGGCCAACGAGCAGTACTTC.

This sequence joins TRBV7-9 and TRBJ2-7; 8 bases agree with TRBD1. The ends lost 4 bases at V and 5 bases at J; junction bases unmatched: 7. The CDR3 spans 14 residues. CDR1 is SEHNR, CDR2 FQNEAQ, per germline (reference sequence). The CDR3 nucleotides are TGTGCCAGCAGCTACCCGGACAGGGCGGACGAGCAGTACTTC. It yields the protein CASSYPDRADEQYF. The complete variable domain, with remaining parts taken from reference TRBV7-9 and TRBJ2-7, reads DTGVSQNPRHKITKRGQNVTFRCDPISEHNRLYWYRQTLGQGPEFLTYFQNEAQLEKSRLLSDRFSAERPKGSFSTLEIQRTEQGDSAMYLCASSYPDRADEQYFGPGTRLTVT.

This clonotype was seen more than once but under ten times. No DNA is shown, since the ends of the CDR3 on it are uncertain; the CDR3 is the one TCRdb lists. The chain carries TRBV7-5 and TRBJ2-1; the table's D gene call, TRBD2, was not cross checked with the DNA. TRBV7-5 is a documented pseudogene. The CDR3 comprises 19 residues, both ends counted. CDR3 in amino acids: CISVPEAYVAGGLDNEQFF.

This clonotype was seen at least ten times. CDR3 bases: TGTGCCAGCAGCAGGGGGGTTAGGGGCAATCAGCCCCAGCATTTT. Protein: CASSRGVRGNQPQHF. The chain has TRBV21-1 and TRBJ1-5; the table gives TRBD1 as D, unverified against the DNA. TRBV21-1 constitutes a pseudogene. The CDR3 totals 15 residues.

The chain employs TRBV11-2 and TRBJ2-3; D remains unclear. Trimming took off 3 bases at V and 3 bases at J, with 22 bases between the two ends. This CDR3 is 18 amino acids long. Germline loops: CDR1 SGHAT, CDR2 FQNNGV. The CDR3 here is CASSFQPQSSMATDTQYF. The CDR3 bases are TGTGCCAGCAGCTTCCAACCCCAGTCCTCAATGGCGACAGATACGCAGTATTTT.

Regarding this clonotype: A single base separates this from a much larger clone, so it may be a read error. V and J are TRBV6-1 and TRBJ2-5; perhaps TRBD2 as D (5 bases). CDR1 and CDR2 from the germline V gene are MNHNS and SASEGT. The CDR3 sequence is 13 residues long. V was pared by 4 bases and J by 1 base, with 7 bases between. This CDR3 reads CASSGRGQETQYF. For the CDR3, the DNA is TGTGCCAGCAGTGGCCGGGGCCAAGAGACCCAGTACTTC.

This clonotype was detected ten times or more. CDR3 sequence: CASSRQGDYGYTF. The DNA of the CDR3 is TGTGCCAGCTCACGACAGGGAGACTATGGCTACACCTTC. This chain connects TRBV18 to TRBJ1-2; 7 bases fit TRBD1. This CDR3 contains 13 residues. J gave up 3 bases and V 4 bases, and 2 bases lay outside the gene matches. In germline, CDR1 is KGHSH, CDR2 LQKENI.

This clonotype was seen only a few times. The V and J genes are TRBV3-1 and TRBJ2-5; TRBD1 or TRBD2 may be the D gene (6 bases each). This CDR3 spans 14 amino acids. V was trimmed by 1 base and J by 1 base, leaving 7 bases between them. CDR1 and CDR2 from the germline V gene are LGHDT and YNNKEL (reference sequence). This CDR3 is CASSQAGAQETQYF. CDR3 coding DNA: TGTGCCAGCAGCCAAGCGGGGGCCCAAGAGACCCAGTACTTC.

The CDR3 DNA reads TGTGCCAGCAGCTCAGGGACAGGGGACACCGGGGAGCTGTTTTTT. This codes for CASSSGTGDTGELFF. This rearrangement joins TRBV7-9 to TRBJ2-2; 10 bases fit TRBD1. There are 15 residues in the CDR3. Germline V CDR1 and CDR2: SEHNR, FQNEAQ (reference sequence). Trimming cost V 4 bases and J 3 bases; bases outside gene matches: 2.

This clonotype was seen at least ten times. V and J are TRBV12-3 or TRBV12-4 and TRBJ1-1; perhaps TRBD1 as D (5 bases). The length of the CDR3 is 15 residues. V lost 5 bases, J lost 4 bases, and 17 bases lay in between. This CDR3 is CASSPSRGFPTEAFF. For the CDR3, the DNA is TGTGCCAGCAGTCCGTCCCGGGGCTTCCCCACTGAAGCTTTCTTT.

This clonotype was seen repeatedly, ten times or more. The rearrangement uses TRBV10-3 and TRBJ1-2; D possibly corresponds to TRBD1 (6 bases). In germline, CDR1 is ENHRY, CDR2 SYGVKD. The CDR3 contains 15 residues. V lost 3 bases and J lost 7, with 18 bases in between. In DNA form, the CDR3 reads TGTGCCATCAGTGAACCTATGACAGGTAGTGGTGGCTACACCTTC. Translation gives CAISEPMTGSGGYTF.

The V and J genes are TRBV9 and TRBJ2-3; perhaps TRBD1 as D (5 bases). Germline V gene sequence: CDR1 SGDLS, CDR2 YYNGEE. This CDR3 region has 16 residues. Trimming stripped 0 bases from V and 3 bases from J, with 14 bases between. The chain's CDR3 is CASSVVGRANTDTQYF. The CDR3 DNA sequence: TGTGCCAGCAGCGTAGTAGGCAGGGCTAATACAGATACGCAGTATTTT.

This clonotype was detected only once. This sequence joins TRBV11-2 and TRBJ2-5, with TRBD2 identical over 7 bases. This CDR3 spans 16 amino acids. V was pared by 1 base and J by 5 bases, with 10 bases of the junction left unmatched. Per germline, CDR1 SGHAT and CDR2 FQNNGV. The CDR3 spells CASSLAPAGVLETQYF. The CDR3 DNA sequence: TGTGCCAGCAGCTTAGCCCCCGCGGGGGTTTTGGAGACCCAGTACTTC.

This clonotype was found a few times. This chain uses TRBV2 with TRBJ1-4; 10 bases line up with TRBD1. The CDR3 length is 14 residues. Germline CDR1 SNHLY, CDR2 FYNNEI. V was pared by 6 bases and J by 7 bases, with 5 bases of the junction left unmatched. For the CDR3, the DNA is TGTGCCAGCAGGAGGGACAGGGGAACTGAAAAACTGTTTTTT. As protein: CASRRDRGTEKLFF.

This clonotype has more than one count but fewer than ten. The chain combines TRBV5-7 with TRBJ2-2; D might be TRBD1 (6 bases). TRBV5-7 is reported as an ORF; its role is uncertain. The V end lost 2 bases, the J end lost 4 bases, and 15 bases lay between the germline ends. The CDR3 is 16 residues long. In nucleotides, the CDR3 is TGTGCCAGCAGCTTTAAGGTACAGGGTGTCACCGGGGAGCTGTTTTTT. Residues: CASSFKVQGVTGELFF.

This clonotype appeared a few times. The genes are TRBV25-1 and TRBJ1-1, with D possibly being TRBD1 (5 bases). Between the trimmed V and J ends, which lost 4 bases and 0 bases, there was a span of 6 bases. The germline V gene has CDR1 MGHDK and CDR2 SYGVNS. The CDR3 is 13 amino acids. The CDR3 reads CASSGGMNTEAFF. The CDR3, as DNA: TGTGCCAGCAGTGGGGGCATGAACACTGAAGCTTTCTTT.

The table lists this clonotype with many counts. The V and J genes are TRBV29-1 and TRBJ2-7; D is uncertain. The CDR3 runs to 12 residues. Germline CDR1 and CDR2: SQVTM and ANQGSEA. V was cut by 6 bases and J by 4 bases, with 13 bases left in between. The CDR3 region is CSVGSRPYEQYF. The CDR3 nucleotides are TGCAGCGTAGGTAGCAGGCCGTACGAGCAGTACTTC.

This clonotype was recorded a few times. The chain links TRBV20-1 to TRBJ2-1; 11 bases align to TRBD1. V lost 6 bases, J lost 3 bases, and 7 bases stayed unmatched. Germline V CDR1 and CDR2: DFQATT, SNEGSKA (reference sequence). The CDR3 loop spans 15 amino acids. CDR3 residues: CSARSGTGGYNEQFF. The CDR3, as DNA: TGCAGTGCCCGGTCCGGGACAGGGGGCTACAATGAGCAGTTCTTC.